This T cell receptor beta chain was retrieved from a study of OX40 agonist ivuxolimab in advanced cancers. Study overall: In this cohort, patients received ivuxolimab, an agonistic anti-OX40 (CD134) antibody. Study-wide results and caveats: By week 6 at 0.1 to 3.0 mg/kg, blood CD4+ and CD8+ T cells had expanded clonally.

In the case of this clone: No antigen is known for it.

Some clones are missing from TCRdb's copy, which holds only in-frame ones; the method was immunoSEQ multiplex PCR. The repertoire holds around 25,000 clones, with approximately 89% as singletons. V lost 3 bases to trimming and J lost 4 bases, with 10 bases between them. Germline lookup yields CDR1 SGDLS and CDR2 YYNGEE. CDR3 length equals 13 residues. This clonotype originated in an adult with an advanced solid tumor such as melanoma, head and neck, liver or kidney cancer. The chain employs TRBV9 and TRBJ1-2; D might be TRBD1 (5 bases). The input for sequencing was CD4+ or CD8+ T cells sorted from blood, taken in a trial of the OX40 agonist ivuxolimab. The CDR3 DNA reads TGTGCCAGCAGCGCGACGACAGTCTATGGCTACACCTTC. Its protein product is CASSATTVYGYTF.